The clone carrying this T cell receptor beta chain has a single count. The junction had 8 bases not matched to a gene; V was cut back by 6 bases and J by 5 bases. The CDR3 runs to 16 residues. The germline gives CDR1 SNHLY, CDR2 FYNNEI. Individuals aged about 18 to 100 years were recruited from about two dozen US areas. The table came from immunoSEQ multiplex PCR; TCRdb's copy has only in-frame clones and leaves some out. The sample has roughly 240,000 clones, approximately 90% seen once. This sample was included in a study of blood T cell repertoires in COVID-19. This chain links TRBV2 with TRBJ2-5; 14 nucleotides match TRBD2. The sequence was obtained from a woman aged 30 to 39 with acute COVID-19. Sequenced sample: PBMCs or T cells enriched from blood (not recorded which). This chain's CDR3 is CASRERTSGGWETQYF. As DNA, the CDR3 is TGTGCCAGCAGGGAACGGACTAGCGGGGGGTGGGAGACCCAGTACTTC.